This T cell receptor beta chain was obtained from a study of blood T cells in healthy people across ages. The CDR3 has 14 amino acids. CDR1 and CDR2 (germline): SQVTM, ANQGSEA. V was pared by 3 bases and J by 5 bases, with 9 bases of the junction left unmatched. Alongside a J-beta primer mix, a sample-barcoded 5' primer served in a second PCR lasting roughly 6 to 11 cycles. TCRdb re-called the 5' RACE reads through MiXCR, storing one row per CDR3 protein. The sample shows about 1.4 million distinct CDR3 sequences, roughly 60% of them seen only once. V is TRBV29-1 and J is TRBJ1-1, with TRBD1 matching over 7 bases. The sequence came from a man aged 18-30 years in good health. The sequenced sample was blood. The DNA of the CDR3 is TGCAGCGTTGAGCCTTCAGGGGGTGAAACTGAAGCTTTCTTT. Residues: CSVEPSGGETEAFF.